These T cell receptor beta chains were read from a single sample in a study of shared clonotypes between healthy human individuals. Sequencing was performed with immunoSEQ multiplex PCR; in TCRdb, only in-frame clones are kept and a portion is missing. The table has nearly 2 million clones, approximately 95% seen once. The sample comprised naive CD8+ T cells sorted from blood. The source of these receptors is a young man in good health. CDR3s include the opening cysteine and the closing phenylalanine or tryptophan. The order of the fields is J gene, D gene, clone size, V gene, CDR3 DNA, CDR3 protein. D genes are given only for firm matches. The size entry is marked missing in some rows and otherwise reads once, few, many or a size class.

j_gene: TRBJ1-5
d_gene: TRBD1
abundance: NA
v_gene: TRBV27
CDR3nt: TGTGCCAGCAGGACAGGGGGCGCTCCCCAGCCCCAGCATTTT
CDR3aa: CASRTGGAPQPQHF

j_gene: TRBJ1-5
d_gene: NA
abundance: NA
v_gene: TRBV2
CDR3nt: TGTGCCAGCAGTGAGGGGGGCTCCAGCAATCAGCCCCAGCATTTT
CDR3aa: CASSEGGSSNQPQHF

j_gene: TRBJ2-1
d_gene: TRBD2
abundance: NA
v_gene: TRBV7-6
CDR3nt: TGTGCCAGCAGCTGGCTGACTAGCGGGAGCTACAATGAGCAGTTCTTC
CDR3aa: CASSWLTSGSYNEQFF

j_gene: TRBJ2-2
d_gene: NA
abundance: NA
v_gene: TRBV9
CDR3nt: TGTGCCAGCAGCGTAGATGGCGCGGGGACCGGGGAGCTGTTTTTT
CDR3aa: CASSVDGAGTGELFF

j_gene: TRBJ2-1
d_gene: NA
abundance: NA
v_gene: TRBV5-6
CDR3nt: TGTGCCAGCAGCCTAGGGGACTACAATGAGCAGTTCTTC
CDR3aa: CASSLGDYNEQFF

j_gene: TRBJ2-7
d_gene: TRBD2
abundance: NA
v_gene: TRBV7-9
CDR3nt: TGTGCCAGCAGCCCGGTAGCGGGAGGGCAGAACGAGCAGTACTTC
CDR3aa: CASSPVAGGQNEQYF

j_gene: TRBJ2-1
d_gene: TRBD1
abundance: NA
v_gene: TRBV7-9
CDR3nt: TGTGCCAGCAGCGGACAGGGTACCGGTGAGCAGTTCTTC
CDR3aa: CASSGQGTGEQFF

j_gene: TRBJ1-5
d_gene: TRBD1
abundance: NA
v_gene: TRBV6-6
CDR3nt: TGTGCCAGCAGTTATCCGGGACAGGGGAATCAGCCCCAGCATTTT
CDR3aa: CASSYPGQGNQPQHF

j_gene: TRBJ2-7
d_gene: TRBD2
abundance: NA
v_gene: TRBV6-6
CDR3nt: TGTGCCAGCAGCCAGACTAGCGGGAGAGACGAGCAGTACTTC
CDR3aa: CASSQTSGRDEQYF

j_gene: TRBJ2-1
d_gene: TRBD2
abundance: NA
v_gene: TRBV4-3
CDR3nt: TGCGCCAGCAGCCAGTTACTAGCGGGAGAGGGCAATGAGCAGTTCTTC
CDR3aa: CASSQLLAGEGNEQFF

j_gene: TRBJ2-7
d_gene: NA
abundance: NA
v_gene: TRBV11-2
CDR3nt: TGTGCCAGCAGTTCCCCCCAGAGCTACGAGCAGTACTTC
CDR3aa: CASSSPQSYEQYF

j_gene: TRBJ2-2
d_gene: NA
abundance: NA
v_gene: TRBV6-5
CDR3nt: TGTGCCAGCAGTTACGGCACTATGGGCACCGGGGAGCTGTTTTTT
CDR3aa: CASSYGTMGTGELFF

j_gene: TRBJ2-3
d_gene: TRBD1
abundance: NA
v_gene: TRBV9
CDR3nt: TGTGCCAGCAGCCCCCGGGACAGGGGGTACCTTAGCACAGATACGCAGTATTTT
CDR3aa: CASSPRDRGYLSTDTQYF

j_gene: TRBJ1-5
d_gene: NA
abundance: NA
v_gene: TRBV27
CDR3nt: TGTGCCAGCAGTTTATCGGGGGTAATGGGGGGCAATCAGCCCCAGCATTTT
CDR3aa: CASSLSGVMGGNQPQHF

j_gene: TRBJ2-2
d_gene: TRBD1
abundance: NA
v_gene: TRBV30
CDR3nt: TGTGCCTGGGAGCCCATGACAGGGGTGGACGGGGAGCTGTTTTTT
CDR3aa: CAWEPMTGVDGELFF

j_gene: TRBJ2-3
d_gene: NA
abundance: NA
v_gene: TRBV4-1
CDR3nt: TGCGCCAGCAGCCAACAATTGGGCGTTGAGTCAGATACGCAGTATTTT
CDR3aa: CASSQQLGVESDTQYF

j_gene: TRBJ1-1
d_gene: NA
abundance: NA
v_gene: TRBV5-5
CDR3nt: TGTGCCAGCTTCCCGGACGCTGCGGCTGAAGCTTTCTTT
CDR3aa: CASFPDAAAEAFF

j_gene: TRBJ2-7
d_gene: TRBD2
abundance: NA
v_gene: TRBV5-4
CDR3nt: TGTGCCAGCAGCTTCGGACTAGCGGGAGAAGGATACTTC
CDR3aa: CASSFGLAGEGYF

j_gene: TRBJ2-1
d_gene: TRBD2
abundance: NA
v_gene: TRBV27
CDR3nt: TGTGCCAGCAGTTTAGGGCTAGCGGGAGCTTCGCAGTTCTTC
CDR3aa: CASSLGLAGASQFF

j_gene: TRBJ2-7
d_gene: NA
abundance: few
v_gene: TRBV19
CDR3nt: TGTGCCAGTAGTCGTGGTATGGGACCCTACGAGCAGTACTTC
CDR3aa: CASSRGMGPYEQYF

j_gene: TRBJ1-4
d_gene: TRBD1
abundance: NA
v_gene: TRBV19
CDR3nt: TGTGCCAGTAGTTCCCGAAGGGCCGGGACAGGGGATGAAAAACTGTTTTTT
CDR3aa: CASSSRRAGTGDEKLFF

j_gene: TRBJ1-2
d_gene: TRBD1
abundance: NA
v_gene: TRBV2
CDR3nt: TGTGCCGGGGAAAGAATGGGAAGCAGTGAGGACAGGGGTGCTGACTATGGCTACACCTTC
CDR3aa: CAGERMGSSEDRGADYGYTF

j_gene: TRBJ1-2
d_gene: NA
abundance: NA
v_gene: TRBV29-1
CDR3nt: TGCAGCGTTGAAGATTCCCAGGGGCGTAGCTATGGCTACACCTTC
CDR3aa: CSVEDSQGRSYGYTF

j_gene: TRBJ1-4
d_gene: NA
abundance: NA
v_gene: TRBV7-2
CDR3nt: TGTGCCAGCACCTTCCTGGGGGAAAAACTGTTTTTT
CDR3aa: CASTFLGEKLFF

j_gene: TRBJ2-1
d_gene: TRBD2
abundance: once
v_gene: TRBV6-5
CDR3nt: TGTGCCAGCAGCCTCGGGACTAGCGGATACAATGAGCAGTTCTTC
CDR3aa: CASSLGTSGYNEQFF

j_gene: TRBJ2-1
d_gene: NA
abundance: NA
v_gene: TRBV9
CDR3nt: TGTGCCAGCAGCGGGGGACCGGGACCTGTAACCCGCAATGAGCAGTTCTTC
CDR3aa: CASSGGPGPVTRNEQFF

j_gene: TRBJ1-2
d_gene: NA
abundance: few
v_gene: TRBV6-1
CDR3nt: TGTGCCAGCAGTGAAGCGTACGGGCCGGCGGACTATGGCTACACCTTC
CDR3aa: CASSEAYGPADYGYTF

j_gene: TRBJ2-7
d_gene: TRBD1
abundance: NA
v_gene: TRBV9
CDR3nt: TGTGCCAGCAGCCCGGGGACAGGGTACGAGCAGTACTTC
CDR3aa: CASSPGTGYEQYF